The 21 T cell receptor beta chains reported below all come from one sample, sequenced in a study of T cell repertoires in cytomegalovirus infection. These receptors are not linked to any known antigen. TCRdb re-called the reads through MiXCR, storing one row per CDR3 protein. The table has under 300,000 distinct CDR3 sequences, under 25% seen once; the top ten hold about 20%. The specimen comprised cultured PBMCs, sampled from culture after CMV antigen stimulation. Receptor source: a human donor in good health (CMV status not recorded). Some clones in this sample may be carry-over from other donors' samples.

The table lists this clonotype with a few counts. The chain combines TRBV7-6 with TRBJ2-7; D remains unclear. The CDR3 has 15 residues. Germline values: CDR1 SGHVS, CDR2 FNYEAQ. Trimming removed 1 base at V and 3 bases at J, with 13 bases between. CDR3 in DNA: TGTGCCAGCAGCTTAGTCTTCGGTTCCCACTACGAGCAGTACTTC. Residues: CASSLVFGSHYEQYF.

V gene TRBV7-9 combines with J gene TRBJ1-6, with 9 bases lining up with TRBD1. Looked up from germline, CDR1 is SEHNR and CDR2 is FQNEAQ (reference sequence). There are 15 residues in the CDR3. V shed 1 base and J 5 bases; nucleotides not matched to a gene: 0. CDR3 in DNA: TGTGCCAGCAGCTTAGGGGACAGGGATAATTCACCCCTCCACTTT. It translates to CASSLGDRDNSPLHF.

This clonotype was detected only a few times. The chain employs TRBV27 and TRBJ1-6, with D unclear. Deletions cut 5 bases from V and 6 bases from J, with 5 bases between. The CDR3 contains 12 residues. CDR1 is MNHEY, CDR2 SMNVEV, per germline (reference sequence). Written as DNA, the CDR3 is TGTGCCAGCAGTAAGGGTAATTCACCCCTCCACTTT. It codes for CASSKGNSPLHF.

This clonotype was picked up a small number of times. V and J are TRBV12-3 or TRBV12-4 and TRBJ1-1; weak D call: TRBD1 (5 bases). V gave up 1 base and J gave up 10 bases, with 7 bases separating them. The CDR3 loop spans 11 amino acids. CDR3 in DNA: TGTGCCAGCAGTTTAGTTGGGGGAGCTTTCTTT. Residues: CASSLVGGAFF.

This clonotype showed up just a few times. The J gene is TRBJ2-6, the V gene TRBV6-1, with TRBD2 identical over 7 bases. The CDR3 has 18 residues. With 6 bases clipped from V and 3 bases from J, the junction kept 14 bases outside the gene matches. Germline CDR1 reads MNHNS; CDR2 reads SASEGT. The CDR3 DNA reads TGTGCCAGCAGCTTTACTGGACTAGTTTTTAGTGGGGCCAACGTCCTGACTTTC. Protein product: CASSFTGLVFSGANVLTF.

The gene calls are TRBV6-2 or TRBV6-3 and TRBJ2-4, with D maybe TRBD2 (5 bases). The ends were cut back, 6 bases at V and 8 bases at J, with 20 bases in the middle. Germline CDR1 reads MNHEY; CDR2 reads SVGEGT. The CDR3 is 15 amino acids. This chain's CDR3 is CASRPDAGRWDIQYF. The CDR3 DNA reads TGTGCCAGCAGGCCAGATGCGGGCCGTTGGGACATTCAGTACTTC.

V is TRBV7-2 and J is TRBJ2-1; possible D gene TRBD1, 5 bases. Deletions cut 1 base from V and 2 bases from J, with 12 bases between. Germline V lookup: CDR1 SGHTA, CDR2 FQGNSA. This CDR3 spans 16 amino acids. The CDR3 sequence is CASSLGQGFPYNEQFF. The CDR3 region has the DNA TGTGCCAGCAGCTTAGGCCAGGGCTTTCCCTACAATGAGCAGTTCTTC.

V gene TRBV4-2 combines with J gene TRBJ2-3; D is unclear. The ends were cut back, 2 bases at V and 4 bases at J, with 22 bases in the middle. The CDR3 extends over 18 amino acids. Germline lookup yields CDR1 LGHNA and CDR2 YNFKEQ. The DNA for the CDR3 is TGTGCCAGCAGCCAAAGGTCGGCGACCTGGAGATTGGCAGATACGCAGTATTTT. It is translated as CASSQRSATWRLADTQYF.

CDR3 sequence: CSAQRGETQYF. DNA for the CDR3: TGCAGTGCCCAAAGAGGAGAGACCCAGTACTTC. The chain combines TRBV20-1 with TRBJ2-5; the D is unclear. The germline gives CDR1 DFQATT, CDR2 SNEGSKA (reference sequence). Between the trimmed V and J ends, which lost 6 bases and 4 bases, there was a span of 9 bases. This CDR3 spans 11 amino acids.

This clonotype has just a few counts. The CDR3 is CASSLLFSSGSTDTQYF. CDR3 DNA sequence: TGCGCCAGCAGCCTTTTGTTCTCTAGCGGGAGTACAGATACGCAGTATTTT. The chain combines TRBV4-1 with TRBJ2-3; 10 bases fit TRBD2. Germline-derived CDR1 and CDR2 are MGHRA and YSYEKL. Trimming removed 4 bases from V and 3 bases from J; junction bases left unmatched: 10. The CDR3 contains 17 residues.

The V and J genes are TRBV2 and TRBJ2-7; no clear D gene. The CDR3 contains 13 residues. Between the trimmed V and J ends, which lost 5 bases and 4 bases, there was a span of 12 bases. CDR1 and CDR2 from the germline V gene are SNHLY and FYNNEI. CDR3 protein: CASSRTPRYEQYV. As DNA, the CDR3 is TGTGCCAGCAGTAGAACCCCCAGGTACGAGCAGTACGTC.

J is TRBJ2-1 and V is TRBV7-4, with 9 bases matching TRBD1. The germline gives CDR1 SGHVT, CDR2 SQSDAQ. This CDR3 comprises 15 residues. Unmatched junction bases numbered 5, after V lost 3 bases and J lost 5 bases. For the CDR3, the DNA is TGTGCCAGCAGCTTTCCGGGACAGGGAAACAATGAGCAGTTCTTC. It is translated as CASSFPGQGNNEQFF.

As concerns this clonotype: This may come from a read error, since a much larger clone is one base off. V usage is TRBV7-2 and J usage is TRBJ2-3, with 8 nucleotides matching TRBD2. The CDR3 length is 16 residues. Germline lookup yields CDR1 SGHTA and CDR2 FQGNSA. CDR3 region: CASSSRRAGDTYTQYF. CDR3 nucleotide sequence: TGTGCCAGCAGCTCCCGTCGAGCGGGGGACACATATACGCAGTATTTT.

This clonotype was seen a handful of times. The chain couples TRBV18 to TRBJ1-2; no reliable D call. V lost 3 bases and J lost 6, with 20 bases in between. Germline values: CDR1 KGHSH, CDR2 LQKENI. The CDR3 runs to 16 residues. This CDR3 reads CASSPSDGVRPDGYTF. CDR3 coding DNA: TGTGCCAGCTCACCGTCGGACGGCGTTCGACCTGATGGCTACACCTTC. Based on the CDR3 plus reference TRBV18 and TRBJ1-2, the full variable domain is NAGVMQNPRHLVRRRGQEARLRCSPMKGHSHVYWYRQLPEEGLKFMVYLQKENIIDESGMPKERFSAEFPKEGPSILRIQQVVRGDSAAYFCASSPSDGVRPDGYTFGSGTRLTVV.

CDR3: CASRNLQETQYF. The CDR3 region has the DNA TGTGCCAGCCGGAACCTCCAAGAGACCCAGTACTTC. The gene calls are TRBV27 and TRBJ2-5; D gene uncertain. Trimming removed 8 bases from V and 1 base from J, with 8 bases in between. There are 12 residues in the CDR3. Per the germline V gene, CDR1 is MNHEY and CDR2 is SMNVEV (reference sequence).

The chain recombines TRBV24-1 with TRBJ1-2; 7 bases align to TRBD1. V lost 4 bases and J lost 7; bases outside the gene matches: 8. CDR1 KGHDR and CDR2 SFDVKD come from the germline V gene. CDR3 length: 14 amino acids. The CDR3 region is CATSEDRLIGGYTF. The CDR3 nucleotides are TGTGCCACCAGTGAGGACAGGTTAATCGGTGGCTACACCTTC.

In this sample, this clonotype turned up a few times. This sequence joins TRBV6-2 or TRBV6-3 and TRBJ2-4, with D maybe TRBD1 (6 bases). The CDR3 is 14 amino acids. V gave up 0 bases and J gave up 7 bases, with 10 bases separating them. Germline V CDR1 and CDR2: MNHEY, SVGEGT. The CDR3 region has the DNA TGTGCCAGCAGTTACTCGAGCCAGGGGAACATTCAGTACTTC. Translated: CASSYSSQGNIQYF.

This clonotype was counted only a few times. V usage is TRBV6-2 or TRBV6-3 and J usage is TRBJ1-5; TRBD1 matches 7 bases. Germline loops: CDR1 MNHEY, CDR2 SVGEGT. The CDR3 has 17 amino acids. The V segment lost 6 bases and the J segment 5 bases; nucleotides outside the gene matches: 16. The CDR3 protein is CASRGQDWNRIYQPQHF. Written as DNA, the CDR3 is TGTGCCAGCAGAGGACAGGACTGGAACCGGATCTATCAGCCCCAGCATTTT.

V usage is TRBV19 and J usage is TRBJ2-5; TRBD1 might be the D (5 bases). V lost 3 bases to trimming and J lost 2 bases, with 10 bases between them. In germline, CDR1 is LNHDA, CDR2 SQIVND (reference sequence). CDR3 length: 14 amino acids. CDR3 amino acids: CASSIDRLQETQYF. The CDR3, as DNA: TGTGCCAGTAGTATCGACAGATTACAAGAGACCCAGTACTTC. Drawing the rest from reference TRBV19 and TRBJ2-5, the complete variable domain is DGGITQSPKYLFRKEGQNVTLSCEQNLNHDAMYWYRQDPGQGLRLIYYSQIVNDFQKGDIAEGYSVSREKKESFPLTVTSAQKNPTAFYLCASSIDRLQETQYFGPGTRLLVL.

The V call is TRBV7-6, the J call TRBJ2-1; 11 positions agree with TRBD2. Trimming removed 1 base from V and 5 bases from J; junction bases left unmatched: 10. This CDR3 region has 18 residues. Germline loops: CDR1 SGHVS, CDR2 FNYEAQ. As DNA, the CDR3 is TGTGCCAGCAGCTTAGGTGTTTGGGGGACTAGCGGCAACAATGAGCAGTTCTTC. Its translation: CASSLGVWGTSGNNEQFF.

This clonotype was recorded at least ten times. The gene calls are TRBV7-8 and TRBJ1-5; TRBD1 aligns across 9 bases. The germline V gene has CDR1 SGHVS and CDR2 FQNEAQ. The CDR3 loop spans 15 amino acids. Unmatched junction bases numbered 2, after V lost 0 bases and J lost 5 bases. The CDR3 spells CASSLADRGDQPQHF. For the CDR3, the DNA is TGTGCCAGCAGCTTAGCCGACAGGGGGGATCAGCCCCAGCATTTT.